These T cell receptor beta chains were read from a single sample in a study of blood T cell repertoires in COVID-19. Using immunoSEQ multiplex PCR, the repertoire was profiled, and TCRdb retains in-frame clones only, with some absent. The sample lists 90,000 to 130,000 clones; 86% were seen once. Sequencing was performed on peripheral blood. These receptors originate from a man aged 35-49 years with acute or convalescent COVID-19. Each CDR3 is given with its conserved first and last residue. A D gene is named only where the DNA matches it firmly. Not all rows give a size; the values are once, few, many and, for expanded clones, a class.

once | TRBJ1-6 | TRBV19 | TRBD1 | CASRPTGGNNSPLHF | TGTGCCAGCCGCCCGACAGGGGGTAATAATTCACCCCTCCACTTT
. | TRBJ2-7 | TRBV7-9 | . | CASSLYFGPSDSYEQYF | TGTGCCAGCAGCTTATATTTCGGGCCTAGCGACTCCTACGAGCAGTACTTC
. | TRBJ1-1 | TRBV10-1 | . | CASSRSSGVTEAFF | TGCGCCAGCAGTAGGTCCAGCGGGGTCACTGAAGCTTTCTTT
. | TRBJ1-1 | TRBV7-8 | TRBD1 | CASSFEQGPWGLTEAFF | TGTGCCAGCAGCTTCGAACAGGGGCCGTGGGGCCTCACTGAAGCTTTCTTT
. | TRBJ1-4 | TRBV18 | . | CASSGPGEEKLFF | TGTGCCAGCTCGGGCCCCGGCGAAGAAAAACTGTTTTTT
. | TRBJ1-2 | TRBV12-3/TRBV12-4 | . | CASSLKQGYGYTF | TGTGCCAGCAGTTTAAAACAGGGCTATGGCTACACCTTC
. | TRBJ2-7 | TRBV6-5 | TRBD2 | CASSRTSGSYEQYF | TGTGCCAGCAGTCGGACTAGCGGGAGTTACGAGCAGTACTTC
. | TRBJ2-1 | TRBV7-9 | TRBD2 | CASSFGLAGISYNEQFF | TGTGCCAGCAGCTTCGGACTAGCGGGCATCTCCTACAATGAGCAGTTCTTC
few | TRBJ1-3 | TRBV30 | TRBD1 | CAVDRGSGNTIYF | TGTGCCGTCGACAGGGGCTCTGGAAACACCATATATTTT
. | TRBJ1-1 | TRBV4-1 | TRBD1 | CASSPGTAEAFF | TGCGCCAGCAGCCCCGGGACAGCCGAAGCTTTCTTT
. | TRBJ1-5 | TRBV10-2 | TRBD1 | CASRDRVDQPQHF | TGCGCCAGCCGGGACAGGGTCGATCAGCCCCAGCATTTT
. | TRBJ2-4 | TRBV5-6 | . | CASSFKDFNQNIQYF | TGTGCCAGCAGCTTTAAGGACTTCAACCAAAACATTCAGTACTTC
. | TRBJ2-1 | TRBV24-1 | TRBD2 | CATSGIRAGGRGEQFF | TGTGCCACCAGTGGTATAAGAGCGGGAGGGCGTGGTGAGCAGTTCTTC
. | TRBJ1-2 | TRBV30 | . | CAWTPGHMNYGYTF | TGTGCCTGGACCCCCGGACACATGAACTATGGCTACACCTTC
. | TRBJ2-1 | TRBV29-1 | . | CSVANGGSSYNEQFF | TGCAGCGTCGCCAATGGCGGAAGCTCCTACAATGAGCAGTTCTTC
. | TRBJ2-7 | TRBV20-1 | TRBD2 | CSASKPSGREQYF | TGCAGTGCTAGTAAGCCTAGCGGGAGAGAGCAGTACTTC
. | TRBJ2-1 | TRBV5-4 | TRBD2 | CASSSGTSGAYNEQFF | TGTGCCAGCAGCTCCGGGACTAGCGGGGCCTACAATGAGCAGTTCTTC
. | TRBJ1-1 | TRBV3-1/TRBV3-2 | . | CASSQFQRGSEAFF | TGTGCCAGCAGCCAATTCCAACGGGGGTCTGAAGCTTTCTTT
. | TRBJ1-4 | TRBV9 | . | CASTFTGGTNEKLFF | TGTGCCAGCACCTTTACGGGGGGAACTAATGAAAAACTGTTTTTT
once | TRBJ2-7 | TRBV5-4 | TRBD2 | CASSQSGDSYEQYF | TGTGCCAGCAGCCAAAGCGGGGACTCCTACGAGCAGTACTTC
. | TRBJ1-3 | TRBV6-1 | . | CASSESLGNTIYF | TGTGCCAGCAGTGAGTCCCTGGGAAACACCATATATTTT
. | TRBJ1-6 | TRBV7-2 | TRBD1 | CASSFPVQGGSPLHF | TGTGCCAGCAGTTTTCCAGTCCAGGGGGGTTCACCCCTCCACTTT
. | TRBJ2-1 | TRBV5-1 | . | CASSLSGTSYNEQFF | TGCGCCAGCAGCTTGTCCGGGACTTCCTACAATGAGCAGTTCTTC
. | TRBJ2-1 | TRBV4-3 | . | CASSQEQISSYNEQFF | TGCGCCAGCAGCCAAGAACAGATTAGCTCCTACAATGAGCAGTTCTTC
. | TRBJ2-2 | TRBV19 | . | CASNPGAAGELFF | TGTGCCAGTAATCCAGGGGCTGCCGGGGAGCTGTTTTTT
. | TRBJ1-2 | TRBV6-6 | TRBD1 | CASSQSTGVNYGYTF | TGTGCCAGCAGTCAATCGACAGGGGTAAACTATGGCTACACCTTC
. | TRBJ2-7 | TRBV7-2 | . | CASSLEQVIGEQYF | TGTGCCAGCAGTCTCGAACAGGTAATTGGCGAGCAGTACTTC
. | TRBJ1-5 | TRBV30 | TRBD1 | CAWSVQGPGQPQHF | TGTGCCTGGAGTGTACAGGGGCCGGGTCAGCCCCAGCATTTT
. | TRBJ2-3 | TRBV13 | TRBD2 | CASSPPSGFTDTQYF | TGTGCCAGCAGCCCCCCTAGCGGATTCACAGATACGCAGTATTTT
. | TRBJ2-3 | TRBV15 | TRBD2 | CATSPGGADTQYF | TGTGCCACCAGCCCCGGGGGGGCAGATACGCAGTATTTT
. | TRBJ2-1 | TRBV11-2 | . | CASSTKTDSASYNEQFF | TGTGCCAGCAGCACAAAAACCGACAGTGCCTCCTACAATGAGCAGTTCTTC
few | TRBJ2-3 | TRBV4-3 | . | CASSRTQQGTDTQYF | TGCGCCAGCAGTCGCACACAGCAGGGCACAGATACGCAGTATTTT
. | TRBJ1-4 | TRBV19 | . | CASSIGSQGSSGNEKLFF | TGTGCCAGTAGTATAGGGTCCCAGGGTTCGTCGGGTAATGAAAAACTGTTTTTT
. | TRBJ2-1 | TRBV9 | . | CASSVGRPSYNEQFF | TGTGCCAGCAGCGTAGGGAGACCTTCTTACAATGAGCAGTTCTTC
once | TRBJ1-5 | TRBV7-8 | . | CASSLAMGGNQPQHF | TGTGCCAGCAGCCTTGCAATGGGAGGAAATCAGCCCCAGCATTTT
. | TRBJ2-2 | TRBV18 | . | CASSPDYPGELFF | TGTGCCAGCTCCCCAGACTACCCCGGGGAGCTGTTTTTT
. | TRBJ1-1 | TRBV19 | . | CASSIGGMGGTEAFF | TGTGCCAGTAGTATAGGCGGGATGGGAGGCACTGAAGCTTTCTTT
. | TRBJ2-3 | TRBV5-4 | TRBD2 | CASSLGLAEGTDTQYF | TGTGCCAGCAGCTTGGGACTAGCGGAAGGCACAGATACGCAGTATTTT
once | TRBJ1-1 | TRBV10-3 | . | CAIVGGTEAFF | TGTGCCATCGTAGGCGGCACTGAAGCTTTCTTT
. | TRBJ1-2 | TRBV5-1 | . | CASSLARDYGYTF | TGCGCCAGCAGCTTGGCGCGGGATTATGGCTACACCTTC
. | TRBJ2-5 | TRBV3-1/TRBV3-2 | . | CASSQVTRGEETQYF | TGTGCCAGCAGCCAAGTTACGCGCGGGGAAGAAACCCAGTACTTC
. | TRBJ1-1 | TRBV10-3 | . | CAISESQIEAFF | TGTGCCATCAGTGAGTCGCAGATTGAAGCTTTCTTT
. | TRBJ1-3 | TRBV7-2 | . | CASSRGAGLGNTIYF | TGTGCCAGCAGCCGGGGCGCGGGACTTGGAAACACCATATATTTT
. | TRBJ2-1 | TRBV10-2 | TRBD2 | CASCIRLAEQFF | TGCGCCAGTTGTATCCGACTAGCGGAGCAGTTCTTC